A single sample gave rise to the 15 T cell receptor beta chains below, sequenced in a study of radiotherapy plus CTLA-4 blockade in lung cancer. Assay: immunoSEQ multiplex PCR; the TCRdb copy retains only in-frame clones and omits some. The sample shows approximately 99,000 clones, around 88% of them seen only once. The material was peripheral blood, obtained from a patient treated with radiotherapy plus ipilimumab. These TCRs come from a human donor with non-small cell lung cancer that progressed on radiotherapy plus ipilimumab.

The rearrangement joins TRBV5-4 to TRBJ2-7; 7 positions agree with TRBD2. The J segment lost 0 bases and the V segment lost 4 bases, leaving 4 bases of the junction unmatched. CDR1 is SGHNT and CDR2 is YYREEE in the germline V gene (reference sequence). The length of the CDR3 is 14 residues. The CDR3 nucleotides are TGTGCCAGCAGCCCACGGGGGGACTCCTACGAGCAGTACTTC. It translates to CASSPRGDSYEQYF.

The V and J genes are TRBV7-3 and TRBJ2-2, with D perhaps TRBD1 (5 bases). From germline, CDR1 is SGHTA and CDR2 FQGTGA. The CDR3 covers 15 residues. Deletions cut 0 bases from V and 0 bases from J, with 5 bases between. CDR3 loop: CASSLTGPNTGELFF. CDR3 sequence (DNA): TGTGCCAGCAGCTTAACGGGGCCGAACACCGGGGAGCTGTTTTTT.

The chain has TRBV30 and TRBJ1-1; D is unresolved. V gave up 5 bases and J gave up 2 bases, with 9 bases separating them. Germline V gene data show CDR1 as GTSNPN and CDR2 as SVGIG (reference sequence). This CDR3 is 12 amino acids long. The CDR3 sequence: CAWEIDNTEAFF. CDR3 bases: TGTGCCTGGGAAATAGATAACACTGAAGCTTTCTTT.

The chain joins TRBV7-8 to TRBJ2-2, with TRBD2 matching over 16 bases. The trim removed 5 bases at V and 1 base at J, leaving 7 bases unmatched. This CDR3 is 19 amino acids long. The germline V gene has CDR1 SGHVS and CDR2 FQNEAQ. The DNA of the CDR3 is TGTGCCAGCAGCCAGGGACTAGCGGGAGGGATGGGGAACACCGGGGAGCTGTTTTTT. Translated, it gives CASSQGLAGGMGNTGELFF.

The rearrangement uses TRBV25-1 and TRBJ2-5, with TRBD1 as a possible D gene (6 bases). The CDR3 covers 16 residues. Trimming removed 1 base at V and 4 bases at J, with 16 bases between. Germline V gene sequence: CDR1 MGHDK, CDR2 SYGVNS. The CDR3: CASSEFRRGRGETQYF. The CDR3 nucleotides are TGTGCCAGCAGTGAATTCCGCCGGGGCAGGGGAGAGACCCAGTACTTC. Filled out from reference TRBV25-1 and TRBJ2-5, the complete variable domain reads EADIYQTPRYLVIGTGKKITLECSQTMGHDKMYWYQQDPGMELHLIHYSYGVNSTEKGDLSSESTVSRIRTEHFPLTLESARPSHTSQYLCASSEFRRGRGETQYFGPGTRLLVL.

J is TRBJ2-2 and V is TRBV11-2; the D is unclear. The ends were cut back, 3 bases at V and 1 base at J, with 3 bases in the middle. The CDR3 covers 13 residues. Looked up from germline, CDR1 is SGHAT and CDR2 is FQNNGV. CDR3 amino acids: CASSFLNTGELFF. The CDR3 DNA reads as TGTGCCAGCAGCTTCTTGAACACCGGGGAGCTGTTTTTT.

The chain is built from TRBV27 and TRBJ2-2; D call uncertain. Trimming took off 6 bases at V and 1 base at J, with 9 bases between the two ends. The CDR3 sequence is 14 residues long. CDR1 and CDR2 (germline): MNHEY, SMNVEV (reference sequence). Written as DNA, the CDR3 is TGTGCCAGCAGCTGGGGTCAGAACACCGGGGAGCTGTTTTTT. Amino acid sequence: CASSWGQNTGELFF.

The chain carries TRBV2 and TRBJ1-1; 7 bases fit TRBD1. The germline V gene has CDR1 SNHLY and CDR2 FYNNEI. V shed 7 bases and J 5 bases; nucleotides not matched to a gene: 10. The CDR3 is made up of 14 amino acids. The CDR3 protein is CASTLDRVRTEAFF. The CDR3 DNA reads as TGTGCCAGCACCCTAGACAGGGTAAGGACTGAAGCTTTCTTT.

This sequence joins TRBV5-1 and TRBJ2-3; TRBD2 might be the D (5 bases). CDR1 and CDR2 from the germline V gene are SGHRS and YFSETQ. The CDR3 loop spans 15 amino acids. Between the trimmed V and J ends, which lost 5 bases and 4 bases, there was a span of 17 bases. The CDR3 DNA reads TGCGCCAGCAGTCGAGGACCCTTCGGGGCAGATACGCAGTATTTT. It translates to CASSRGPFGADTQYF.

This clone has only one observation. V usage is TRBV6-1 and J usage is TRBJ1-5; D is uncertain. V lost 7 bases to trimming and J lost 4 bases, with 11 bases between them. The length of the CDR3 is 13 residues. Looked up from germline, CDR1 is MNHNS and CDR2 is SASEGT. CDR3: CASTKGLNQPQHF. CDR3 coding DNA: TGTGCCAGCACCAAAGGGCTAAATCAGCCCCAGCATTTT.

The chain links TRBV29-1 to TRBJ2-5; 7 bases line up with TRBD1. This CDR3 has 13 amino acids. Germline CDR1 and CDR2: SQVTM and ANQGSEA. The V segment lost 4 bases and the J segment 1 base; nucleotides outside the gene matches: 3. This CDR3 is CSVADRAQETQYF. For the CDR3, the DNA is TGCAGCGTTGCAGACAGGGCCCAAGAGACCCAGTACTTC.

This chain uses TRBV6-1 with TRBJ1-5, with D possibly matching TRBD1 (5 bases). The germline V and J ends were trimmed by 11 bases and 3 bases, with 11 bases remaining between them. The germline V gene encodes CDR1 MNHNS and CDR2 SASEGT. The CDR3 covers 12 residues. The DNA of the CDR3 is TGTGCCGTCAAGGGGTCCAATCAGCCCCAGCATTTT. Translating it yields CAVKGSNQPQHF.

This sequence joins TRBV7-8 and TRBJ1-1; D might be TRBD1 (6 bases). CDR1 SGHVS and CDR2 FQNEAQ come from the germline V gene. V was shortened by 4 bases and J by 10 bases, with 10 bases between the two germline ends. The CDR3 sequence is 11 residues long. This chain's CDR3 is CASSSGARAFF. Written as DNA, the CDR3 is TGTGCCAGCAGCTCAGGGGCACGAGCTTTCTTT.

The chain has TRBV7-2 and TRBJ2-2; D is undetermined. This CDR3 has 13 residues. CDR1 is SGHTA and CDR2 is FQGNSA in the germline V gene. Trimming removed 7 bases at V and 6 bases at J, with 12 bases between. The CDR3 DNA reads TGTGCCAGCACCCCGACTGTGGCCGGGGAGCTGTTTTTT. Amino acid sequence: CASTPTVAGELFF. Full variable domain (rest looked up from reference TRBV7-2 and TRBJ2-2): GAGVSQSPSNKVTEKGKDVELRCDPISGHTALYWYRQSLGQGLEFLIYFQGNSAPDKSGLPSDRFSAERTGGSVSTLTIQRTQQEDSAVYLCASTPTVAGELFFGEGSRLTVL.

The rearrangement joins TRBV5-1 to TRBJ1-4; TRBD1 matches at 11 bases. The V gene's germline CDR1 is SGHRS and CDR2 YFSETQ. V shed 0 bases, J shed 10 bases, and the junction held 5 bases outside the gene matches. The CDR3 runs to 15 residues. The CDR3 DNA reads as TGCGCCAGCAGCTTGGAAGGGACAGGGGGAGGAAAACTGTTTTTT. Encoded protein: CASSLEGTGGGKLFF.